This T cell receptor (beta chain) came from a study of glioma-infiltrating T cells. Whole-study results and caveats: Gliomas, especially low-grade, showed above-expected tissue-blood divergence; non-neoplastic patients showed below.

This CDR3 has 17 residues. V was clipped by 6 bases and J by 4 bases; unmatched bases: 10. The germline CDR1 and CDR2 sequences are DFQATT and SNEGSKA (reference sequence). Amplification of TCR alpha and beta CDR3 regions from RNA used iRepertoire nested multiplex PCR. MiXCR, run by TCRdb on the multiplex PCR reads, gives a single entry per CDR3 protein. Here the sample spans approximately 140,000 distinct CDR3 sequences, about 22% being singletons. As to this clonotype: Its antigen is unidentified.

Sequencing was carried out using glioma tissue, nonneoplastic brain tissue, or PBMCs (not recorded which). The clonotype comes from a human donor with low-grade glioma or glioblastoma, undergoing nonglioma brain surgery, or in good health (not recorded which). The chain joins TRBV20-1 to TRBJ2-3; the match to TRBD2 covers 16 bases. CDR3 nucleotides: TGCAGTGCCCCGGGACTAGCGGGGGGGCTCGCGTCAGATACGCAGTATTTT. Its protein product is CSAPGLAGGLASDTQYF.